The sequence of this T cell receptor beta chain was determined in a study of T cell responses to AZD1222 COVID-19 vaccine. This clone has more than one count but fewer than ten. Its antigen is not known. Data came from immunoSEQ multiplex PCR; TCRdb stores just in-frame clones and leaves some out. The sample has 150,000 to 200,000 clones; approximately 91% are singletons. CDR1 is LNHDA and CDR2 is SQIVND in the germline V gene (reference sequence). Trimming pared 6 bases from V and 0 bases from J, leaving 8 bases between. There are 13 residues in the CDR3. Findings of the study overall: With dominance at 160-218 and 743-854, vaccine-associated CD4 TCRs spanned spike. Every sample of the repertoires postdated the peak T cell response.

The specimen comprised peripheral blood, sampled on day 0 of AZD1222 vaccination. This sequence joins TRBV19 and TRBJ1-1; no definite D call. The sequence was collected from an adult in good health. DNA for the CDR3: TGTGCCAGTAGAGGCCAGTTGAACACTGAAGCTTTCTTT. Translation gives CASRGQLNTEAFF.